Given below is one TCR beta chain in context. The V end lost 5 bases, the J end lost 3 bases, and 19 bases lay between the germline ends. Germline V CDR1 and CDR2: MDHEN, SYDVKM. The CDR3 spans 16 residues. These data belong to a study of blood T cell repertoires in COVID-19. The assay was immunoSEQ multiplex PCR, and TCRdb's table has in-frame clones only and misses some. Of under 100,000 clones in the sample, approximately 87% were seen once. J is TRBJ1-1 and V is TRBV28; tentative D call: TRBD1 (6 bases). The sample consisted of peripheral blood. The sequence was collected from a human donor in a cohort sampled during active COVID-19. CDR3: CASSPPGVDGDTEAFF. The CDR3 DNA is TGTGCCAGCAGTCCCCCAGGGGTAGATGGGGACACTGAAGCTTTCTTT.